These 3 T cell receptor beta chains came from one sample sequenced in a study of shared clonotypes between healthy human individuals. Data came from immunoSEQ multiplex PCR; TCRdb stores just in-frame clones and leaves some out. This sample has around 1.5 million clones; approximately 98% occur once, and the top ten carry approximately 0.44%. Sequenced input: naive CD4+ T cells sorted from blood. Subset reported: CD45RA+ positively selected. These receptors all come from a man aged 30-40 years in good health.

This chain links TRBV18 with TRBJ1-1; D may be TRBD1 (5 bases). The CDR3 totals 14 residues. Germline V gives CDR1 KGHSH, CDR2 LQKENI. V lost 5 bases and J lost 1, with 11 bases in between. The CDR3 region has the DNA TGTGCCAGCTCAGCGGGACCTACGAACACTGAAGCTTTCTTT. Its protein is CASSAGPTNTEAFF.

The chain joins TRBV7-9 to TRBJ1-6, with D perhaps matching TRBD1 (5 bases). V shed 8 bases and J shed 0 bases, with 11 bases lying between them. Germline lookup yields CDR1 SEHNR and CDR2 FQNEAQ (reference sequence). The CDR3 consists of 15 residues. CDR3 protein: CASAEGTSYNSPLHF. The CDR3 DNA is TGTGCCAGCGCAGAGGGGACCTCCTATAATTCACCCCTCCACTTT.

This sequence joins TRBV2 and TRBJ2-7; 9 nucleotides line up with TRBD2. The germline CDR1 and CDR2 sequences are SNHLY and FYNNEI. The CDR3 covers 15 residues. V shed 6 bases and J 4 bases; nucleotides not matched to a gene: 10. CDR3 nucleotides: TGTGCCAGCAGGTCATCAGCGGGAGGCAAGTACGAGCAGTACTTC. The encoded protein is CASRSSAGGKYEQYF.